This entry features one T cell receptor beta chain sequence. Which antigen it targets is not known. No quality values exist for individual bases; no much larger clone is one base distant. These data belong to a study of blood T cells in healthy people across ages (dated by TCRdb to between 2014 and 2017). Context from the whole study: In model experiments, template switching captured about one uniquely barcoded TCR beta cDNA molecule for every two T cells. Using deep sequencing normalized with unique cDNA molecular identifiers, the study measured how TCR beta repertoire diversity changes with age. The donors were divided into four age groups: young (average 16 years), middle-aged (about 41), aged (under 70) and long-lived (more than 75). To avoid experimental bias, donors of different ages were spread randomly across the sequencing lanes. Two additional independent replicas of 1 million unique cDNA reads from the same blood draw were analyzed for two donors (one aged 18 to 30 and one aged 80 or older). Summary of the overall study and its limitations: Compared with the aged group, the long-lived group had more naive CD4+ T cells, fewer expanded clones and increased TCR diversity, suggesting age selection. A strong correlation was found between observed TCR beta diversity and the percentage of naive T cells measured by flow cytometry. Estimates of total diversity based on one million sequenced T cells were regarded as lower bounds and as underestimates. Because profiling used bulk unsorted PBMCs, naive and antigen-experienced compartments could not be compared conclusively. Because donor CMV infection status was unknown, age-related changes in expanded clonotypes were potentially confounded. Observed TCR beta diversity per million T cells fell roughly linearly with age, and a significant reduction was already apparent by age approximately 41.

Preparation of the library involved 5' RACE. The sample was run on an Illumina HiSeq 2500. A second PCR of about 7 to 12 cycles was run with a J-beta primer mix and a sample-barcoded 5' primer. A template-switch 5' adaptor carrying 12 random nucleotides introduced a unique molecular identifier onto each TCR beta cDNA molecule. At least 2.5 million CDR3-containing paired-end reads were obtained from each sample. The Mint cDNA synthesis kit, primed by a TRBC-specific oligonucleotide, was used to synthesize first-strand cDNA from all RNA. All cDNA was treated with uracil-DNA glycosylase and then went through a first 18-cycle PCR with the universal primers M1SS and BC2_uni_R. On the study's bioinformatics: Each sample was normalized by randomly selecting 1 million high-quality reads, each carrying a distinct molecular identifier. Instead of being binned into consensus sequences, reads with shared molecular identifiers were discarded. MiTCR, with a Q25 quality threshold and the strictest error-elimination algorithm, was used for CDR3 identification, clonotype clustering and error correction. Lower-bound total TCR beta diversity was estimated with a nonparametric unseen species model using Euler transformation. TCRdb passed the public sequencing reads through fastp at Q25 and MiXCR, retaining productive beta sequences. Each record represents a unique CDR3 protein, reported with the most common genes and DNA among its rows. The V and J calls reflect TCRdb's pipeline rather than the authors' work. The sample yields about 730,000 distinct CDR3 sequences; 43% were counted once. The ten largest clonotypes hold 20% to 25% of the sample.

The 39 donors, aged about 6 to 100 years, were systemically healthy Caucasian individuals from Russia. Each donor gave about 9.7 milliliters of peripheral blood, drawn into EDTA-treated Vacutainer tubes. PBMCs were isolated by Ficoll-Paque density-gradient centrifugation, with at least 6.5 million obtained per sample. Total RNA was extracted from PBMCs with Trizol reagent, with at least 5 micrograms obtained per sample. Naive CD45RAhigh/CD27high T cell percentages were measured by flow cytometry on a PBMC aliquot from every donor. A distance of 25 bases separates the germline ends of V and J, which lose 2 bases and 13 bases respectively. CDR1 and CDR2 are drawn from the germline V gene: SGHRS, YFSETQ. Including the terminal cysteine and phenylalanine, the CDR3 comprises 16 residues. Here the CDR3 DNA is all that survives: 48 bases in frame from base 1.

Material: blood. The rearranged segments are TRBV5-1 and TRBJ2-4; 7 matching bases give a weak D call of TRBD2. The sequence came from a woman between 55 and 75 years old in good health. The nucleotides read TGCGCCAGCAGCTTTTGGTCGGGGGGCTTGGGGGATGAGCAGTACTTC. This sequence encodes CASSFWSGGLGDEQYF.